The 16 T cell receptor beta chains below come from one sample, sequenced in a study of beta chain features in type 1 diabetes. Expressed TCRB transcripts got sequenced, as all isolated RNA was reverse transcribed. The table came from immunoSEQ multiplex PCR; TCRdb's copy has only in-frame clones and leaves some out. The sample holds 300,000 to 400,000 clones, around 13% seen once. Sequencing input: naive CD4+ T cells from blood. These receptors originate from a man between 18 and 29 years old in good health.

V and J are TRBV29-1 and TRBJ2-1; 12 bases align to TRBD2. V dropped 5 bases and J dropped 7; count of bases not matched to a gene: 0. This CDR3 is 12 amino acids long. Germline values: CDR1 SQVTM, CDR2 ANQGSEA. CDR3 bases: TGCAGCGTTCTAGCGGGAGGGAATGAGCAGTTCTTC. As protein: CSVLAGGNEQFF.

This clone was picked up a small number of times. The chain links TRBV7-9 to TRBJ2-1, with a tentative D call TRBD2 (6 bases). The CDR3 is made up of 15 amino acids. The germline V gene has CDR1 SEHNR and CDR2 FQNEAQ (reference sequence). V lost 5 bases and J 4 bases, leaving 15 bases between the germline ends. The CDR3, as DNA: TGTGCCAGCAGCCTCCGGGACTTTCTATACAATGAGCAGTTCTTC. Its protein is CASSLRDFLYNEQFF.

This chain links TRBV30 with TRBJ1-4; 7 bases are shared with TRBD1. CDR3 size: 14 residues. With 3 bases clipped from V and 8 bases from J, the junction kept 9 bases outside the gene matches. Per germline, CDR1 GTSNPN and CDR2 SVGIG (reference sequence). The DNA of the CDR3 is TGTGCCTGGAGCGACGGACAGGTCGGGGAAAAACTGTTTTTT. Encoded protein: CAWSDGQVGEKLFF.

This clone was seen a handful of times. The chain uses TRBV9 and TRBJ2-7, with TRBD2 identical over 12 bases. Germline trimming cut 3 bases from V and 3 bases from J; bases unmatched to any gene: 4. The CDR3 has 15 residues. Looked up from germline, CDR1 is SGDLS and CDR2 is YYNGEE. Here the CDR3 reads CASSETSGSFYEQYF. The CDR3 nucleotides read TGTGCCAGCAGCGAGACTAGCGGGAGTTTCTACGAGCAGTACTTC.

There are a few counts of this clone. The chain is built from TRBV11-1 and TRBJ2-7; D might be TRBD1 (6 bases). Trimming removed 0 bases at V and 7 bases at J, with 13 bases between. The germline gives CDR1 SGHAT, CDR2 FQDESV (reference sequence). CDR3 length: 14 residues. The CDR3 DNA sequence: TGTGCCAGCAGCTTAGCGGCAGGGGCCAGGGAGCAGTACTTC. This translates into CASSLAAGAREQYF.

The genes are TRBV19 and TRBJ2-5; the D is unclear. V was shortened by 3 bases and J by 4 bases, with 9 bases between the two germline ends. Germline CDR1 LNHDA, CDR2 SQIVND (reference sequence). This CDR3 region has 13 residues. In DNA form, the CDR3 reads TGTGCCAGTAGTATCCCAGCGAGAGAGACCCAGTACTTC. Encoded protein: CASSIPARETQYF.

The V gene is TRBV7-2, the J gene TRBJ2-1; D remains unclear. Germline CDR1 SGHTA, CDR2 FQGNSA. V lost 2 bases, J lost 3 bases, and 11 bases lay in between. The CDR3 has 15 residues. The DNA of the CDR3 is TGTGCCAGCAGCTTAACCAATCCGAGCTACAATGAGCAGTTCTTC. Encoded protein: CASSLTNPSYNEQFF.

V gene TRBV28 combines with J gene TRBJ2-5; TRBD1 matches 8 bases. The CDR3 covers 16 residues. CDR1 MDHEN and CDR2 SYDVKM come from the germline V gene. Trimming took 8 bases from V and 2 from J; bases not matched to a gene: 13. CDR3 sequence: CASVRPQGVGQETQYF. DNA of the CDR3: TGTGCCAGCGTAAGGCCACAGGGGGTAGGGCAAGAGACCCAGTACTTC.

The genes are TRBV19 and TRBJ1-2; TRBD1 might be the D (6 bases). The germline V and J ends were trimmed by 3 bases and 5 bases, with 25 bases remaining between them. This CDR3 is 18 amino acids long. The germline V gene has CDR1 LNHDA and CDR2 SQIVND (reference sequence). CDR3 DNA sequence: TGTGCCAGTAGTATTTTGGGGGGGCTGAGAAGATCCTCGTATGGCTACACCTTC. It is translated as CASSILGGLRRSSYGYTF.

This clone was seen more than once but under ten times. The V and J genes are TRBV6-6 and TRBJ1-2; 8 bases map to TRBD1. CDR1 is MNHNY and CDR2 is SVGAGI in the germline V gene (reference sequence). The CDR3 extends over 15 amino acids. V lost 2 bases, J lost 7 bases, and 9 bases stayed unmatched. CDR3 bases: TGTGCCAGCAGTTACGTCCCCACAGGGGGTGGTGGCTACACCTTC. Its protein product is CASSYVPTGGGGYTF.

In this sample, this clone turned up a few times. The gene calls are TRBV28 and TRBJ2-5; 7 bases match TRBD1. Germline V gene sequence: CDR1 MDHEN, CDR2 SYDVKM. There are 13 residues in the CDR3. Losses at the gene ends were 5 bases for V and 4 bases for J; bases not matched to a gene: 4. The CDR3 sequence: CASSQAGGETQYF. In DNA form, the CDR3 reads TGTGCCAGCAGTCAAGCAGGGGGAGAGACCCAGTACTTC.

Only a few counts were recorded for this clone. The gene calls are TRBV29-1 and TRBJ2-3; 11 bases are a match to TRBD1. Trimming at V came to 5 bases and at J to 6 bases, leaving 7 bases not matched to a gene. CDR1 and CDR2 from the germline V gene are SQVTM and ANQGSEA. CDR3 length equals 14 residues. The CDR3 DNA reads as TGCAGCGTTCTCAGGACAGGGGGCTCTGATACGCAGTATTTT. Translation: CSVLRTGGSDTQYF.

This sequence joins TRBV18 and TRBJ1-2; TRBD1 is a possible D gene (5 bases). The CDR3 has 12 amino acids. Germline values: CDR1 KGHSH, CDR2 LQKENI. Trimming left V 3 bases short and J 8 bases short, with 10 bases between. DNA of the CDR3: TGTGCCAGCTCACCGCGGGGGTTCGGCTACACCTTC. Amino acids: CASSPRGFGYTF.

Only a few counts were recorded for this clone. The chain carries TRBV7-3 and TRBJ2-3; TRBD1 matches at 7 bases. Germline CDR1 is SGHTA and CDR2 is FQGTGA. J lost 6 bases, V lost 5 bases, and 11 bases had no gene match. The CDR3 is 15 residues long. CDR3 residues: CASSLRQGWLDTQYF. The CDR3 DNA reads TGTGCCAGCAGCCTCCGACAGGGATGGTTGGATACGCAGTATTTT.

This clone was detected only a few times. The gene calls are TRBV29-1 and TRBJ1-2; possibly TRBD1 for D (5 bases). V gave up 2 bases and J gave up 3 bases, with 10 bases separating them. The germline CDR1 and CDR2 sequences are SQVTM and ANQGSEA. The length of the CDR3 is 13 residues. CDR3 protein: CSVERQYDYGYTF. CDR3 bases: TGCAGCGTTGAACGACAGTATGACTATGGCTACACCTTC.

The J gene is TRBJ1-1, the V gene TRBV4-2, with D perhaps matching TRBD1 (6 bases). CDR3 length: 16 amino acids. Germline loops: CDR1 LGHNA, CDR2 YNFKEQ. Trimming removed 0 bases from V and 5 bases from J, with 16 bases in between. CDR3 DNA: TGTGCCAGCAGCCAAGATCGGGGGGGCCGAGTGACTGAAGCTTTCTTT. As protein: CASSQDRGGRVTEAFF.